Listed here is a single T cell receptor (beta chain). These data belong to a study of CD8 T cells in Susac syndrome. Random-hexamer reverse transcription was applied to about 0.45 to 1 ug RNA. Across 54 Vbeta and 13 Jbeta, TCR beta CDR3 was amplified with immunoSEQ multiplex PCR. TCRdb redid the calling of the immunoSEQ multiplex PCR reads with MiXCR, one entry per CDR3 protein. The repertoire holds approximately 150,000 distinct CDR3 sequences, with around 94% as singletons. From germline, CDR1 is LGHNT and CDR2 FRNRAP. CDR3 length: 14 amino acids. J lost 4 bases, V lost 6 bases, and 7 bases had no gene match.

The TCR sequence derives from a human donor in good health. Sequencing was performed on CD4+ T cells from PBMCs. This sequence joins TRBV12-5 and TRBJ2-7; 9 bases align to TRBD1. The DNA for the CDR3 is TGTGCTAGTGGCCAGGGACAGGGAGTGTACGAGCAGTACTTC. Protein product: CASGQGQGVYEQYF.